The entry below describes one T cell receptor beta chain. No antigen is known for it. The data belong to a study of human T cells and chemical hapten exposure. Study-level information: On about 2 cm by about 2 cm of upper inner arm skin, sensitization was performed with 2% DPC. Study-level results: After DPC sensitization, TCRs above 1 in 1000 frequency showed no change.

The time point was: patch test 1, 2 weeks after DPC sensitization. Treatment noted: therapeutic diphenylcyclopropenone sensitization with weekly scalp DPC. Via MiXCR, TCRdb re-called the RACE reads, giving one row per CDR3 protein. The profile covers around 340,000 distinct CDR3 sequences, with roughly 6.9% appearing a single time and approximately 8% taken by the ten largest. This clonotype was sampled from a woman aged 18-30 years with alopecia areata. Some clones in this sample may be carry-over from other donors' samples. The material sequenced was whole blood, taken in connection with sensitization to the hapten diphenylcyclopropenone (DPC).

In nucleotides, the CDR3 is TGTGCCAGCAGCCAAGCCGGGACAGGCACCGGGGAGCTGTTTTTT. Amino acid sequence: CASSQAGTGTGELFF. This chain links TRBV4-2 with TRBJ2-2; 8 nucleotides line up with TRBD1. V lost 1 base and J lost 4; bases outside the gene matches: 2. Germline lookup yields CDR1 LGHNA and CDR2 YNFKEQ. The CDR3 length is 15 residues.